This T cell receptor beta chain was recorded in a study of T-cell reconstitution after alpha-beta-depleted transplantation in children. This sample's TCRbeta library carried unique molecular identifier barcodes. From the PCR reads, TCRdb called clonotypes with MiXCR, one entry per CDR3 protein. The repertoire has approximately 400,000 distinct CDR3 sequences, about 11% of them found once; the top ten carry approximately 5%. This clonotype was seen many times. The CDR3 is made up of 11 amino acids. The V gene's germline CDR1 is DFQATT and CDR2 SNEGSKA (reference sequence). The V gene lost 0 bases and the J gene lost 10 bases, with 8 bases spanning the gap.

The rearrangement links TRBV20-1 to TRBJ2-3; no definite D call. This clonotype was sampled from a human donor who donated a stem cell graft to a child with acute myeloid leukemia. The material sequenced was PBMCs from the stem cell graft donor, taken from the stem cell graft. The CDR3 region has the DNA TGCAGTGCTAGAGAGGATATAGCGCAGTATTTT. This sequence encodes CSAREDIAQYF.